These 28 T cell receptor beta chains were all obtained from the same sample, sequenced in a study of blood T cell repertoires in COVID-19. Assay used: immunoSEQ multiplex PCR; TCRdb lists only in-frame clones, some missing. The data hold 200,000 to 250,000 clones, with approximately 80% observed a single time. The sample consisted of peripheral blood. The receptors come from a man aged 30 to 45 with active or convalescent COVID-19.

This clone has just one count. The V call is TRBV25-1, the J call TRBJ2-1; D perhaps matches TRBD1 (6 bases). The V and J ends lost 6 bases and 5 bases respectively, with 11 bases between them. Germline assignment: CDR1 MGHDK and CDR2 SYGVNS. This CDR3 region has 13 residues. The CDR3 loop reads CASRAGTHNEQFF. In nucleotides, the CDR3 is TGTGCCAGCAGAGCCGGGACACACAATGAGCAGTTCTTC. The full variable domain, its missing parts supplied by reference TRBV25-1 and TRBJ2-1, is EADIYQTPRYLVIGTGKKITLECSQTMGHDKMYWYQQDPGMELHLIHYSYGVNSTEKGDLSSESTVSRIRTEHFPLTLESARPSHTSQYLCASRAGTHNEQFFGPGTRLTVL.

The gene calls are TRBV10-3 and TRBJ2-2; possibly TRBD1 for D (5 bases). Germline V gene lookup returns CDR1 ENHRY and CDR2 SYGVKD. CDR3 size: 14 residues. V was shortened by 4 bases and J by 5 bases, with 11 bases between the two germline ends. The CDR3 loop is CAISGQGWTGELFF. The CDR3 DNA reads TGTGCCATCAGTGGGCAGGGATGGACCGGGGAGCTGTTTTTT.

This clone was seen a few times. The genes are TRBV7-2 and TRBJ2-1, with TRBD1 matching 7 bases. Germline V gives CDR1 SGHTA, CDR2 FQGNSA. CDR3 size: 15 residues. Trimming removed 4 bases from V and 3 bases from J; junction bases left unmatched: 6. The CDR3 DNA is TGTGCCAGCAGCTCAGGATCAGGGGGCTACAATGAGCAGTTCTTC. Amino acids: CASSSGSGGYNEQFF.

The rearrangement joins TRBV3-1 (or the pseudogene TRBV3-2) to TRBJ2-3; 8 bases are a match to TRBD2. CDR3 length: 14 residues. Looked up from germline, CDR1 is LGHDT and CDR2 is YNNKEL (reference sequence). The junction had 2 bases not matched to a gene; V was cut back by 0 bases and J by 6 bases. The CDR3, as DNA: TGTGCCAGCAGCCAAGATGGGACTAGTGATACGCAGTATTTT. Translating it yields CASSQDGTSDTQYF.

J is TRBJ2-2 and V is TRBV5-5; D possibly corresponds to TRBD2 (7 bases). Trimming removed 0 bases from V and 3 bases from J, with 15 bases in between. The CDR3 covers 17 residues. CDR1 and CDR2 (germline): SGHKS, YYEKEE (reference sequence). The CDR3: CASSLVGGPTYTGELFF. The DNA for the CDR3 is TGTGCCAGCAGCTTGGTCGGGGGGCCTACGTACACCGGGGAGCTGTTTTTT.

The genes are TRBV5-4 and TRBJ1-3; 7 nucleotides line up with TRBD1. Per germline, CDR1 SGHNT and CDR2 YYREEE (reference sequence). V dropped 6 bases and J dropped 2; count of bases not matched to a gene: 14. The CDR3 has 17 residues. The CDR3 sequence: CASIKYGEGAPGNTIYF. CDR3 bases: TGTGCCAGCATCAAATATGGTGAGGGGGCACCTGGAAACACCATATATTTT.

The V and J genes are TRBV6-6 and TRBJ2-7, with 7 bases lining up with TRBD2. J gave up 2 bases and V 5 bases, and 9 bases lay outside the gene matches. This CDR3 is built from 15 residues. Germline CDR1 MNHNY, CDR2 SVGAGI (reference sequence). CDR3 DNA: TGTGCCAGCAGTACCCATGGGACTAAGCCCTACGAGCAGTACTTC. Its protein is CASSTHGTKPYEQYF.

The gene calls are TRBV6-5 and TRBJ2-1; maybe TRBD1 (6 bases). CDR3 length: 16 residues. Germline V gene data show CDR1 as MNHEY and CDR2 as SVGAGI. Between the trimmed V and J ends, which lost 1 base and 9 bases, there was a span of 19 bases. The CDR3, as DNA: TGTGCCAGCAGTTACTACACCATAACAGGGTTAGGTGAGCAGTTCTTC. Its protein is CASSYYTITGLGEQFF.

In this sample, this clone turned up once. This rearrangement joins TRBV6-5 to TRBJ1-1; D is unresolved. Trimming shortened V by 7 bases and J by 5 bases, and 14 bases separated the two germline ends. This CDR3 contains 13 residues. Germline CDR1 is MNHEY and CDR2 is SVGAGI. CDR3 bases: TGTGCCAGCAAGACTATTCCGCGTACTGAAGCTTTCTTT. Protein: CASKTIPRTEAFF.

The genes are TRBV7-2 and TRBJ1-6, with 8 bases lining up with TRBD1. Germline V gene sequence: CDR1 SGHTA, CDR2 FQGNSA. The trim removed 5 bases at V and 10 bases at J, leaving 7 bases unmatched. This CDR3 has 14 amino acids. Here the CDR3 DNA reads TGTGCCAGCAGCCCGGACAGGGTGTTCTCACCCCTCCACTTT. Encoded protein: CASSPDRVFSPLHF.

This chain joins TRBV6-6 and TRBJ2-1; the match to TRBD2 covers 8 bases. Trimming cost V 5 bases and J 4 bases; bases outside gene matches: 16. Germline V gives CDR1 MNHNY, CDR2 SVGAGI (reference sequence). CDR3 size: 18 residues. CDR3 region: CASSPLGFGGGQYNEQFF. CDR3 in DNA: TGTGCCAGCAGTCCCCTGGGGTTTGGCGGGGGGCAGTACAATGAGCAGTTCTTC.

This clone occurred once. The chain employs TRBV4-2 and TRBJ2-1, with TRBD2 matching over 7 bases. The germline CDR1 and CDR2 sequences are LGHNA and YNFKEQ. V was clipped by 0 bases and J by 4 bases; unmatched bases: 6. The CDR3 length is 16 residues. Here the CDR3 reads CASSQDTGGGYNEQFF. CDR3 nucleotides: TGTGCCAGCAGCCAAGATACTGGGGGGGGGTACAATGAGCAGTTCTTC.

The rearrangement joins TRBV11-1 to TRBJ2-2; TRBD2 is a possible D gene (5 bases). CDR3 size: 15 residues. V was pared by 5 bases and J by 4 bases, with 14 bases between. Germline loops: CDR1 SGHAT, CDR2 FQDESV (reference sequence). CDR3 residues: CASSLSGGVTGELFF. The CDR3 coding sequence is TGTGCCAGCAGCCTGTCAGGAGGAGTCACCGGGGAGCTGTTTTTT.

The J gene is TRBJ2-5, the V gene TRBV4-2; maybe TRBD2 (6 bases). The CDR3 has 14 residues. Trimming left V 0 bases short and J 7 bases short, with 12 bases between. Germline values: CDR1 LGHNA, CDR2 YNFKEQ. The CDR3 loop reads CASSQEQAGWTQYF. DNA of the CDR3: TGTGCCAGCAGCCAAGAGCAGGCGGGATGGACCCAGTACTTC.

The chain joins TRBV6-5 to TRBJ2-2, with 8 bases that match TRBD2. The germline gives CDR1 MNHEY, CDR2 SVGAGI. The CDR3 totals 15 residues. V was clipped by 7 bases and J by 4 bases; unmatched bases: 8. CDR3 DNA sequence: TGTGCCAGCACCCCAACCGCGGGAGGCACCGGGGAGCTGTTTTTT. It encodes CASTPTAGGTGELFF.

The chain recombines TRBV2 with TRBJ2-7, with 7 bases aligning to TRBD2. From germline, CDR1 is SNHLY and CDR2 FYNNEI. CDR3 length: 13 amino acids. V was clipped by 10 bases and J by 4 bases; unmatched bases: 10. CDR3 nucleotides: TGTGCCACTCAGCGGGAAACTATGTACGAGCAGTACTTC. It translates to CATQRETMYEQYF.

In this sample, this clone turned up once. The chain carries TRBV29-1 and TRBJ2-1, with 8 bases identical to TRBD2. The CDR3 is made up of 16 amino acids. Germline assignment: CDR1 SQVTM and CDR2 ANQGSEA. The J segment lost 6 bases and the V segment lost 3 bases, leaving 13 bases of the junction unmatched. CDR3 sequence (DNA): TGCAGCGTTGACAGGACTAGCCAGGGGAGAGGCAATGAGCAGTTCTTC. This codes for CSVDRTSQGRGNEQFF.

The chain combines TRBV2 with TRBJ1-2; 7 positions agree with TRBD1. This CDR3 comprises 14 residues. CDR1 is SNHLY and CDR2 is FYNNEI in the germline V gene. The junction had 7 bases not matched to a gene; V was cut back by 6 bases and J by 3 bases. The CDR3 coding sequence is TGTGCCAGCAGGGACAGGACGGGGCACTATGGCTACACCTTC. Its translation: CASRDRTGHYGYTF.

The chain has TRBV27 and TRBJ2-1, with 8 bases fitting TRBD2. The CDR3 has 15 amino acids. V was pared by 6 bases and J by 1 base, with 5 bases of the junction left unmatched. Germline lookup yields CDR1 MNHEY and CDR2 SMNVEV (reference sequence). The DNA of the CDR3 is TGTGCCAGCAGCCCGGGGGGGAGTTCCTACAATGAGCAGTTCTTC. This encodes CASSPGGSSYNEQFF.

The chain carries TRBV2 and TRBJ1-2; a weak D match, TRBD1 (6 bases). CDR3 size: 13 residues. V shed 10 bases and J shed 4 bases, with 16 bases lying between them. The V gene's germline CDR1 is SNHLY and CDR2 FYNNEI. The chain's CDR3 is CATAVRGGYGYTF. CDR3 nucleotide sequence: TGTGCCACCGCGGTTCGAGGGGGCTATGGCTACACCTTC.

The sample holds one count of this clone. This chain joins TRBV2 and TRBJ1-2; D remains ambiguous. V was clipped by 0 bases and J by 8 bases, with 10 bases between them. In germline, CDR1 is SNHLY, CDR2 FYNNEI. This CDR3 is 13 amino acids long. CDR3: CASSEAQVGGYTF. In DNA form, the CDR3 reads TGTGCCAGCAGTGAAGCGCAAGTGGGCGGCTACACCTTC. Supplemented by reference TRBV2 and TRBJ1-2, the full variable domain reads EPEVTQTPSHQVTQMGQEVILRCVPISNHLYFYWYRQILGQKVEFLVSFYNNEISEKSEIFDDQFSVERPDGSNFTLKIRSTKLEDSAMYFCASSEAQVGGYTFGSGTRLTVV.

V usage is TRBV7-2 and J usage is TRBJ2-5, with 10 bases fitting TRBD2. Losses at the gene ends were 6 bases for V and 5 bases for J; bases not matched to a gene: 9. The CDR3 contains 15 residues. CDR1 SGHTA and CDR2 FQGNSA come from the germline V gene. The CDR3 is CASRQSGGAGETQYF. CDR3 in DNA: TGTGCCAGCAGGCAAAGCGGGGGGGCCGGGGAGACCCAGTACTTC.

This chain uses TRBV4-3 with TRBJ1-4, with TRBD1 as a possible D gene (5 bases). Germline CDR1 LGHNA, CDR2 YSLEER. V was cut by 2 bases and J by 3 bases, with 13 bases left in between. The CDR3 consists of 16 residues. The CDR3 region is CASSQNPTEANEKLFF. DNA for the CDR3: TGCGCCAGCAGCCAAAATCCGACAGAAGCTAATGAAAAACTGTTTTTT.

This clone was seen once. V and J are TRBV19 and TRBJ2-3, with 7 positions matching TRBD2. Germline CDR1 is LNHDA and CDR2 is SQIVND (reference sequence). CDR3 length: 14 amino acids. Trimming took 6 bases from V and 3 from J; bases not matched to a gene: 6. CDR3 loop: CASRPAGPTDTQYF. CDR3 DNA sequence: TGTGCCAGTAGGCCAGCGGGACCAACAGATACGCAGTATTTT.

V and J are TRBV9 and TRBJ2-1; D possibly corresponds to TRBD1 (6 bases). The CDR3 runs 15 residues. Looked up from germline, CDR1 is SGDLS and CDR2 is YYNGEE. V lost 2 bases and J lost 7, with 16 bases in between. CDR3 sequence: CASSVRPTGLNEQFF. As DNA, the CDR3 is TGTGCCAGCAGCGTTCGCCCCACAGGGTTAAATGAGCAGTTCTTC.

The chain joins TRBV2 to TRBJ1-5, with 9 nucleotides matching TRBD1. The V gene end was trimmed by 6 bases and the J gene end by 2 bases; junction bases not matched to a gene: 11. This CDR3 has 17 amino acids. Germline V gives CDR1 SNHLY, CDR2 FYNNEI. The CDR3 here is CASRDGQGLRGNQPQHF. DNA of the CDR3: TGTGCCAGCAGGGACGGACAGGGGTTAAGGGGCAATCAGCCCCAGCATTTT.

The chain employs TRBV9 and TRBJ2-1; 11 bases are a match to TRBD2. The germline gives CDR1 SGDLS, CDR2 YYNGEE. This CDR3 has 20 residues. After removal of 0 bases from V and 3 bases from J, the junction contained 14 bases not matched to a gene. The chain's CDR3 is CASSVGPGLAASPNYNEQFF. The CDR3 DNA sequence: TGTGCCAGCAGCGTAGGTCCGGGACTAGCGGCCTCACCAAACTACAATGAGCAGTTCTTC.

The genes are TRBV28 and TRBJ1-1, with D perhaps TRBD1 (6 bases). V lost 2 bases, J lost 4 bases, and 17 bases lay in between. The CDR3 extends over 16 amino acids. Germline CDR1 is MDHEN and CDR2 is SYDVKM. The CDR3 nucleotides are TGTGCCAGCAGTTTACTACGGGGGGCGCCGGGCACTGAAGCTTTCTTT. Its protein is CASSLLRGAPGTEAFF. Together with reference TRBV28 and TRBJ1-1, the CDR3 gives the full variable domain: DVKVTQSSRYLVKRTGEKVFLECVQDMDHENMFWYRQDPGLGLRLIYFSYDVKMKEKGDIPEGYSVSREKKERFSLILESASTNQTSMYLCASSLLRGAPGTEAFFGQGTRLTVV.